This T cell receptor (beta chain) was identified during a study of T cell responses to AZD1222 COVID-19 vaccine. Study overall: Combined were second doses at about 4 or about 12 weeks.

Whole-study findings and limits: There were vaccine-associated CD4 TCRs across spike, dominant at 160-218 and 743-854. After two AZD1222 doses, spike-specific TCR breadth and depth rose versus day 0.

Data came from immunoSEQ multiplex PCR; TCRdb stores just in-frame clones and leaves some out. The sample lists about 150,000 clones; roughly 87% were seen once. About this clone itself: Its antigen is undetermined.

Germline trimming cut 6 bases from V and 1 base from J; bases unmatched to any gene: 8. Per the germline V gene, CDR1 is SNHLY and CDR2 is FYNNEI. The CDR3 spans 16 residues. The chain couples TRBV2 to TRBJ2-3; 9 nucleotides match TRBD1. This sample comprised peripheral blood, obtained on day 0 of AZD1222 vaccination. The sequence derives from an adult in good health. The DNA of the CDR3 is TGTGCCAGCAGCGCCATGGGACAGGGTGGCACAGATACGCAGTATTTT. This codes for CASSAMGQGGTDTQYF.